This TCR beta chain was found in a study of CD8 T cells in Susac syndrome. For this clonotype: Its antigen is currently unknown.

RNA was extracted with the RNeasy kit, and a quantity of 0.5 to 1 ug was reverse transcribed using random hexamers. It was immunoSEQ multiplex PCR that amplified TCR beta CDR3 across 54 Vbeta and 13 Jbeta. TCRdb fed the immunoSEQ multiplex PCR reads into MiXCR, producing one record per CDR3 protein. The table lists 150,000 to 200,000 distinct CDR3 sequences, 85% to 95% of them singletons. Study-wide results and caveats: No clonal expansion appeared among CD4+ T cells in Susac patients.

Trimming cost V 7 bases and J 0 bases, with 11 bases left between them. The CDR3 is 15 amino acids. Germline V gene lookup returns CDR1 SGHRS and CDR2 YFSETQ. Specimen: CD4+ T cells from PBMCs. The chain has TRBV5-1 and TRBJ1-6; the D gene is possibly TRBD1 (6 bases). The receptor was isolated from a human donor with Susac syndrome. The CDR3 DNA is TGCGCCAGCGCCCGGGACACCTCCTATAATTCACCCCTCCACTTT. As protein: CASARDTSYNSPLHF. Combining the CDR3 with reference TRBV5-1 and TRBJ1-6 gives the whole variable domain KAGVTQTPRYLIKTRGQQVTLSCSPISGHRSVSWYQQTPGQGLQFLFEYFSETQRNKGNFPGRFSGRQFSNSRSEMNVSTLELGDSALYLCASARDTSYNSPLHFGNGTRLTVT.